This TCR beta chain is from a study of Ad26.COV2.S vaccination and SARS-CoV-2 variants. Sequenced by immunoSEQ multiplex PCR; TCRdb stores in-frame clones only, minus some. The sample lists 430,000 or so clones, over 75% occurring once. This CDR3 has 14 amino acids. The V and J ends lost 3 bases and 4 bases respectively, with 10 bases between them. Per germline, CDR1 SEHNR and CDR2 FQNEAQ (reference sequence). In regard to this clone: Its target is not known.

Findings and caveats of the study: Substantial breadth in spike-specific CD8+ and CD4+ T cell responses was reportedly seen after vaccination.

Treatment indicated: roughly 19 received Ad26.COV2.S at low or high dose, single or two shots; roughly 5 received placebo; per-sample allocation not given. Sampling took place 63 days after the first vaccine or placebo injection. Vaccine was an Ad26 vector expressing Wuhan-strain SARS-CoV-2 spike. Source: peripheral blood, taken in a trial of Ad26.COV2.S vaccine versus placebo. This TCR was sampled from a person aged 18 to 65 who received the Ad26.COV2.S COVID-19 vaccine or a placebo. The genes are TRBV7-9 and TRBJ1-3; D might be TRBD1 (6 bases). CDR3 amino acids: CASSLTGIGNTIYF. The CDR3 DNA is TGTGCCAGCAGCTTGACAGGAATCGGAAACACCATATATTTT.